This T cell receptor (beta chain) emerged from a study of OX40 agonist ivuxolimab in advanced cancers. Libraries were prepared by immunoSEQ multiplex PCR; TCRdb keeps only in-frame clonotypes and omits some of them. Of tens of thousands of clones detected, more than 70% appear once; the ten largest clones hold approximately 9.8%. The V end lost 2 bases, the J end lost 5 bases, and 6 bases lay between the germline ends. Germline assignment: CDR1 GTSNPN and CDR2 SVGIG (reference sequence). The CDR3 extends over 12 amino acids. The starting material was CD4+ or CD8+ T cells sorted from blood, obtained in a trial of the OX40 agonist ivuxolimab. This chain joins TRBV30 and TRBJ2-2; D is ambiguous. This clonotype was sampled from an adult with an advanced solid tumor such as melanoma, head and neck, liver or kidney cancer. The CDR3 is CAWSPFTGELFF. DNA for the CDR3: TGTGCCTGGAGTCCCTTTACCGGGGAGCTGTTTTTT.